This record looks at one T cell receptor (beta chain) sequence and its context. The antigen is undetermined. The entry originates in a study of cytomegalovirus exposure and HLA in healthy donors. Study summary: The roughly 110 validation repertoires were reported in a later analysis to have been generated on the same platform as the approximately 700 first-cohort repertoires.

Among the roughly 120 subjects of the validation cohort, separate from the roughly 600-subject first cohort, were the donors. Germline V gene data show CDR1 as MNHEY and CDR2 as SMNVEV (reference sequence). The V segment lost 5 bases and the J segment 9 bases; nucleotides outside the gene matches: 9. CDR3 size: 14 residues. The protocol was immunoSEQ multiplex PCR, while the TCRdb copy is restricted to in-frame clones and leaves out a portion. The sample has 150,000 or so clones, about 82% seen once. Study results and caveats: Accounts indicate the classifier identified cytomegalovirus status with strong specificity and sensitivity. For most TCR sequences rarity was the rule, although some public TCRs occurred in many donors.

The chain couples TRBV27 to TRBJ2-2, with 7 bases fitting TRBD1. Sequences were obtained from PBMCs. This clonotype was sampled from a human donor in good health. CDR3 bases: TGTGCCAGCAGTCCAGGACAGGAACGCTGGGAGCTGTTTTTT. This translates into CASSPGQERWELFF.